These 3 T cell receptor beta chains were all obtained from the same sample, sequenced in a study of PD-1 blockade in classical Hodgkin lymphoma. Every patient had relapsed following autologous stem cell transplantation, and cohorts differed in brentuximab vedotin exposure. The table came from immunoSEQ multiplex PCR; TCRdb's copy has only in-frame clones and leaves some out. The table lists some 7,100 clones, about three quarters of them singletons, with approximately 60% in the top ten. Material: peripheral blood mononuclear cells (PBMCs), obtained at baseline. These receptors were taken from a human donor with classical Hodgkin lymphoma.

This rearrangement joins TRBV18 to TRBJ2-3; D gene ambiguous. This CDR3 is built from 16 residues. The germline V gene has CDR1 KGHSH and CDR2 LQKENI. The V end lost 3 bases, the J end lost 2 bases, and 15 bases lay between the germline ends. CDR3 nucleotide sequence: TGTGCCAGCTCACCGGGGTACATATCAAACACAGATACGCAGTATTTT. It yields the protein CASSPGYISNTDTQYF.

This chain links TRBV2 with TRBJ2-7; 7 nucleotides match TRBD1. V lost 6 bases to trimming and J lost 1 base; unmatched junction nucleotides: 9. Germline V gene sequence: CDR1 SNHLY, CDR2 FYNNEI. This CDR3 comprises 15 residues. The CDR3: CASRRGPGQSYEQYF. In DNA, the CDR3 is TGTGCCAGCAGGAGGGGACCGGGACAGTCCTACGAGCAGTACTTC.

This chain joins TRBV15 and TRBJ1-1, with 7 positions matching TRBD1. The CDR3 runs 15 residues. After removal of 0 bases from V and 1 base from J, the junction contained 2 bases not matched to a gene. Germline loops: CDR1 LNHNV, CDR2 YYDKDF (reference sequence). CDR3: CATSREGDRNTEAFF. In DNA form, the CDR3 reads TGTGCCACCAGCAGAGAGGGGGACAGGAACACTGAAGCTTTCTTT. Full variable domain (remainder filled in from reference TRBV15 and TRBJ1-1): DAMVIQNPRYQVTQFGKPVTLSCSQTLNHNVMYWYQQKSSQAPKLLFHYYDKDFNNEADTPDNFQSRRPNTSFCFLDIRSPGLGDTAMYLCATSREGDRNTEAFFGQGTRLTVV.